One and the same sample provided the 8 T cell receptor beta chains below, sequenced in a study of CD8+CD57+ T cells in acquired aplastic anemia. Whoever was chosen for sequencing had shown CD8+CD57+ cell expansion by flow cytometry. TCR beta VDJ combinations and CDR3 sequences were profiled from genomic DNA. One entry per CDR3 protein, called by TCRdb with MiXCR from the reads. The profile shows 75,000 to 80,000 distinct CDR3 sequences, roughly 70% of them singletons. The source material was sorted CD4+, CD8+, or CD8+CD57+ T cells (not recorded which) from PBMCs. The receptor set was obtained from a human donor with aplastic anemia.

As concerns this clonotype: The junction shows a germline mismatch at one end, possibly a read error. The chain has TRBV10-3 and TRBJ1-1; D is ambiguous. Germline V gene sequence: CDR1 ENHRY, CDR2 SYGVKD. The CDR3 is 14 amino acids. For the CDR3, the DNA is TGTGCCATCAATGAGTCGCCCAGGTTAGCTGAAGCTTTCTTT. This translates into CAINESPRLAEAFF.

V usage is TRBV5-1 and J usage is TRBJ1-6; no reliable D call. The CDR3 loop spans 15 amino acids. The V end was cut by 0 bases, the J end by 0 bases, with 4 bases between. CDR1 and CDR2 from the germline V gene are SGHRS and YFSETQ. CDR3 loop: CASSLDSSYNSPLHF. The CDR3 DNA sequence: TGCGCCAGCAGCTTGGACAGCTCCTATAATTCACCCCTCCACTTT.

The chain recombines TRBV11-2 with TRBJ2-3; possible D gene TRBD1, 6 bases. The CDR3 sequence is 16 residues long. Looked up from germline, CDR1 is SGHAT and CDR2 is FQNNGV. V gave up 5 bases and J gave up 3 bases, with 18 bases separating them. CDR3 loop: CASSKQTDSRTDTQYF. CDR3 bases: TGTGCCAGCAGCAAACAGACGGACAGCCGAACAGATACGCAGTATTTT.

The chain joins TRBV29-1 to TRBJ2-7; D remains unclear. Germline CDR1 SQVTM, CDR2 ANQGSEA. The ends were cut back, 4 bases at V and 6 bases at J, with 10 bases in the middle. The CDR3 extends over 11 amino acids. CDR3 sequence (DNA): TGCAGCGTTGGGGGTCCTCTCGAGCAGTACTTC. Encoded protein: CSVGGPLEQYF.

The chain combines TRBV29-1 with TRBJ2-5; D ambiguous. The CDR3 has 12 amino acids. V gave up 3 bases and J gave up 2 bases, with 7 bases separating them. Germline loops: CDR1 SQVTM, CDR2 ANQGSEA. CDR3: CSVDEQQETQYF. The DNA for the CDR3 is TGCAGCGTTGATGAACAGCAAGAGACCCAGTACTTC.

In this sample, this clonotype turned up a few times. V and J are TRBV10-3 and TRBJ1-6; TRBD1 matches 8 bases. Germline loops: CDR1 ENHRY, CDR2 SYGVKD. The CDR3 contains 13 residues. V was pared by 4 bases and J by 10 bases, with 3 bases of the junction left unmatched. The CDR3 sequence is CAISVQGESPLHF. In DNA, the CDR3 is TGTGCCATCAGTGTACAGGGGGAATCACCCCTCCACTTT.

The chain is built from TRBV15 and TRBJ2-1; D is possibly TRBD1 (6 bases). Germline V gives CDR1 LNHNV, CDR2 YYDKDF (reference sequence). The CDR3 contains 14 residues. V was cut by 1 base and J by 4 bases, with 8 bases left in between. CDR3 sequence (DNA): TGTGCCACCAGCAGAGGGACAGCTTACAATGAGCAGTTCTTC. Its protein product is CATSRGTAYNEQFF.

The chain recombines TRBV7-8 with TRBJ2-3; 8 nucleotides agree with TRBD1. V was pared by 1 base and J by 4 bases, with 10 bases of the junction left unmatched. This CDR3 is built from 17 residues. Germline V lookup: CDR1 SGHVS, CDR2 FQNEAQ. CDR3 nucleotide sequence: TGTGCCAGCAGCTTAGTACCTCAGGGGGCCCCACCAGATACGCAGTATTTT. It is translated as CASSLVPQGAPPDTQYF. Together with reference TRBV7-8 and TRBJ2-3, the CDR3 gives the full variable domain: GAGVSQSPRYKVAKRGQDVALRCDPISGHVSLFWYQQALGQGPEFLTYFQNEAQLDKSGLPSDRFFAERPEGSVSTLKIQRTQQEDSAVYLCASSLVPQGAPPDTQYFGPGTRLTVL.